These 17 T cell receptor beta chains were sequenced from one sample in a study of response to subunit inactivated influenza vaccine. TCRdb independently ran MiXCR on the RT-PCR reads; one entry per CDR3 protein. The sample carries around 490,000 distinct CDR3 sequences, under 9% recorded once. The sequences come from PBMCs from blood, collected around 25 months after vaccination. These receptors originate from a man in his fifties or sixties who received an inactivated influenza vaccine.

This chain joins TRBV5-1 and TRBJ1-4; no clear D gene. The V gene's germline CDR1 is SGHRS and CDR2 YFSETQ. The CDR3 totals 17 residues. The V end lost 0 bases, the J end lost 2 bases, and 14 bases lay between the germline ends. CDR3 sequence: CASSLDKTPGTNEKLFF. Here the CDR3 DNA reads TGCGCCAGCAGCTTGGATAAGACCCCGGGGACTAATGAAAAACTGTTTTTT.

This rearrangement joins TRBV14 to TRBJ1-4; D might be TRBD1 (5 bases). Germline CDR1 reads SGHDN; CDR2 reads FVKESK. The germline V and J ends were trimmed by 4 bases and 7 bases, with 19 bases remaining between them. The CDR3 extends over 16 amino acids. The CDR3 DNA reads TGTGCCAGCAGCCCCTTTGGGGGATCCGCGGGTGAAAAACTGTTTTTT. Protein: CASSPFGGSAGEKLFF.

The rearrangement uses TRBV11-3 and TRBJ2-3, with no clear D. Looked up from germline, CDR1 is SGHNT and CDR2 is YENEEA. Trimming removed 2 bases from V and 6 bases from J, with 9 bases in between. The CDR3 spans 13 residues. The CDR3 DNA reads TGTGCCAGCAGCTTACCACCCGCGGATACGCAGTATTTT. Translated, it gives CASSLPPADTQYF.

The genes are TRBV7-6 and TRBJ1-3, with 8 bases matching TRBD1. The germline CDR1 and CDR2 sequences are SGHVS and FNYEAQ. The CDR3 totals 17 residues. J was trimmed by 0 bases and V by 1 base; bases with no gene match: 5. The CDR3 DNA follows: TGTGCCAGCAGCTTAGATACAGGGGGAACCTCTGGAAACACCATATATTTT. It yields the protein CASSLDTGGTSGNTIYF.

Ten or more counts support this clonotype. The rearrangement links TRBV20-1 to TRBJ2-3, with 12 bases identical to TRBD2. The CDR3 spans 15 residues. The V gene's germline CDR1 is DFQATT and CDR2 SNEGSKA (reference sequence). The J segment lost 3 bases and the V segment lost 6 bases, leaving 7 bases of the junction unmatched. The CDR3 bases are TGCAGTGCAGAAACTAGCGGGGGGACGACAGATACGCAGTATTTT. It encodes CSAETSGGTTDTQYF.

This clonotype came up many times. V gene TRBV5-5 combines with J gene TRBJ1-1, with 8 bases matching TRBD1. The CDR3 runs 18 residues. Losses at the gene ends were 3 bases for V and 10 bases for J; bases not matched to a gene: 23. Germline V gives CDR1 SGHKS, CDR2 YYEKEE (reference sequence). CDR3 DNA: TGTGCCAGCAGCTCCGCCGGGACAGGAGGTAGTAGGGGGTCGGGAGCTTTCTTT. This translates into CASSSAGTGGSRGSGAFF.

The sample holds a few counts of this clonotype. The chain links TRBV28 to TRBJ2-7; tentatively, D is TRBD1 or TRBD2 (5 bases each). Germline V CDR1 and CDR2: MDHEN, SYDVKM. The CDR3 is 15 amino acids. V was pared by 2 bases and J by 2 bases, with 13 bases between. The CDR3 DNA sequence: TGTGCCAGCAGTTTAACCGGGACCTGGCCCTACGAGCAGTACTTC. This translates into CASSLTGTWPYEQYF.

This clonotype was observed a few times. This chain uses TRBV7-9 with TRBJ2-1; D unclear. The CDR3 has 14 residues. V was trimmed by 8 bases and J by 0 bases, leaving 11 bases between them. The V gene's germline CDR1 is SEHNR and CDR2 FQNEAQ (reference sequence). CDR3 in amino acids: CASQATSSYNEQFF. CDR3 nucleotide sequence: TGTGCCAGCCAAGCAACGAGCTCCTACAATGAGCAGTTCTTC.

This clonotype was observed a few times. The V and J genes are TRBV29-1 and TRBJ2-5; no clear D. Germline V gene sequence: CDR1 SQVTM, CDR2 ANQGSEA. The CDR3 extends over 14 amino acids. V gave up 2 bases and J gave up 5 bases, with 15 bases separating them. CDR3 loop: CSVEWNNNPETQYF. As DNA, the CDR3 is TGCAGCGTTGAATGGAACAACAATCCGGAGACCCAGTACTTC. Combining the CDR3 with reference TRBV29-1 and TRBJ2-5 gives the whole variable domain SAVISQKPSRDICQRGTSLTIQCQVDSQVTMMFWYRQQPGQSLTLIATANQGSEATYESGFVIDKFPISRPNLTFSTLTVSNMSPEDSSIYLCSVEWNNNPETQYFGPGTRLLVL.

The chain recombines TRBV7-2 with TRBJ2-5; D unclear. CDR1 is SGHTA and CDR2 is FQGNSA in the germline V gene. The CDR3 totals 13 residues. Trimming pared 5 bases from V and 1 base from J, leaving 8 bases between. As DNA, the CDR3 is TGTGCCAGCAGCCCACTGTCCCAAGAGACCCAGTACTTC. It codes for CASSPLSQETQYF. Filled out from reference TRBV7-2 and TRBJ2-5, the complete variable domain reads GAGVSQSPSNKVTEKGKDVELRCDPISGHTALYWYRQSLGQGLEFLIYFQGNSAPDKSGLPSDRFSAERTGGSVSTLTIQRTQQEDSAVYLCASSPLSQETQYFGPGTRLLVL.

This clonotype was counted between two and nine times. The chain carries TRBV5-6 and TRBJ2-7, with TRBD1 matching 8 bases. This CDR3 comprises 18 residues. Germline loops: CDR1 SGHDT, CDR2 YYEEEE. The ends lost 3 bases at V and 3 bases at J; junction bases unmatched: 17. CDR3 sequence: CASSSVGMLTGVIYEQYF. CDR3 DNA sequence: TGTGCCAGCAGCTCAGTCGGTATGTTGACAGGGGTCATCTACGAGCAGTACTTC.

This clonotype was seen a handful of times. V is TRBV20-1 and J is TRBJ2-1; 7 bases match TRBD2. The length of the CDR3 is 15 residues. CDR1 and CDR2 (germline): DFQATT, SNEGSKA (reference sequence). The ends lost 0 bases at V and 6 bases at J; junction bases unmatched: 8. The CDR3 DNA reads TGCAGTGCTAGAGAGCGGGGCGGGAGATTCAATGAGCAGTTCTTC. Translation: CSARERGGRFNEQFF.

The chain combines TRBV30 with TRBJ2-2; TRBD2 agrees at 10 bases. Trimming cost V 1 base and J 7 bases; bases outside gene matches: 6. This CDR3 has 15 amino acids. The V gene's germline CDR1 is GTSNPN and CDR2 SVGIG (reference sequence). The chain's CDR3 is CAWSGGLANFGELFF. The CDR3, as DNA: TGTGCCTGGAGTGGGGGACTAGCGAATTTCGGGGAGCTGTTTTTT.

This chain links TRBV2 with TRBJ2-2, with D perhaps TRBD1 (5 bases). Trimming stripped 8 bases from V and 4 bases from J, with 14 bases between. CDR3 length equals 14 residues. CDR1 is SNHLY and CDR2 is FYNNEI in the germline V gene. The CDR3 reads CASGQDRSTGELFF. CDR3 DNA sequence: TGTGCCAGCGGGCAAGACAGAAGCACCGGGGAGCTGTTTTTT.

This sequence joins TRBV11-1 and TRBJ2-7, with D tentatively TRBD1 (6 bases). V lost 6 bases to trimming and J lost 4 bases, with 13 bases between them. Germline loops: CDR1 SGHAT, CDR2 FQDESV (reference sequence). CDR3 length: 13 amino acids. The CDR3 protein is CASSQDRNYEQYF. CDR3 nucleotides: TGTGCCAGCAGTCAAGACAGGAATTACGAGCAGTACTTC.

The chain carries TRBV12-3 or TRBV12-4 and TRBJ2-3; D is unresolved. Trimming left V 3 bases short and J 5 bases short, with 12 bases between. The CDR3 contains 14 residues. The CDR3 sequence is CASSLFLVLDTQYF. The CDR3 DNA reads TGTGCCAGCAGTTTGTTCCTAGTGCTAGATACGCAGTATTTT.

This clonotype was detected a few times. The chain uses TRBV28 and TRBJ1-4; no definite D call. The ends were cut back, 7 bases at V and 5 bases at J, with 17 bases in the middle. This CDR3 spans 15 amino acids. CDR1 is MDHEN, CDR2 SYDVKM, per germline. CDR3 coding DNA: TGTGCCAGCACTTACGAGGACGGATGGAATGAAAAACTGTTTTTT. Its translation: CASTYEDGWNEKLFF. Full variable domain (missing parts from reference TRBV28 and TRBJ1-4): DVKVTQSSRYLVKRTGEKVFLECVQDMDHENMFWYRQDPGLGLRLIYFSYDVKMKEKGDIPEGYSVSREKKERFSLILESASTNQTSMYLCASTYEDGWNEKLFFGSGTQLSVL.